This is a list of T cell receptor beta chains from one sample in a study of glioma-infiltrating T cells after dendritic cell vaccination. Produced via immunoSEQ multiplex PCR; TCRdb's table is partial and in-frame only. The table includes 85,000 to 95,000 clones, under 90% detected once. Source: blood, taken before dendritic cell vaccination. The receptors shown here come from a human donor with glioblastoma. CDR3s include the opening cysteine and the closing phenylalanine or tryptophan. D genes are given only for firm matches. A clone size is listed for some rows: how often the clone was seen (once, few, many), or a class if it is expanded.

D gene	V gene	J gene	clone size	CDR3 protein	CDR3 DNA
.	TRBV6-1	TRBJ2-2	.	CASRAGSTGELFF	TGTGCCAGCAGAGCGGGCAGCACCGGGGAGCTGTTTTTT
TRBD1	TRBV19	TRBJ2-2	.	CASSMGQGSIGELFF	TGTGCCAGTAGTATGGGACAGGGGAGCATCGGGGAGCTGTTTTTT
.	TRBV6-5	TRBJ1-2	.	CASSYVSGGDGYTF	TGTGCCAGCAGTTACGTTTCGGGAGGCGATGGCTACACCTTC
TRBD1	TRBV5-6	TRBJ2-5	.	CASSRTGGRFYQETQYF	TGTGCCAGCAGTAGGACAGGGGGCCGGTTTTATCAAGAGACCCAGTACTTC
.	TRBV7-6	TRBJ2-7	.	CASSPDQELYEQYF	TGTGCCAGCAGCCCCGACCAGGAACTCTACGAGCAGTACTTC
.	TRBV19	TRBJ1-1	.	CASSLGGMNTEAFF	TGTGCCAGTAGTTTGGGAGGGATGAACACTGAAGCTTTCTTT
.	TRBV28	TRBJ1-2	.	CASSYDRSNYGYTF	TGTGCCAGCAGTTACGACAGGTCTAACTATGGCTACACCTTC
.	TRBV7-9	TRBJ2-1	.	CASKPGEHNEQFF	TGTGCCAGCAAGCCGGGGGAGCACAATGAGCAGTTCTTC
.	TRBV27	TRBJ1-1	.	CASSVAGGEAFF	TGTGCCAGCAGTGTAGCGGGCGGTGAAGCTTTCTTT
.	TRBV28	TRBJ1-5	once	CASSFRSNQPQHF	TGTGCCAGCAGTTTCCGTAGCAATCAGCCCCAGCATTTT
.	TRBV5-8	TRBJ2-1	.	CASSLAVGGDNEQFF	TGTGCCAGCAGCTTGGCGGTCGGAGGAGACAATGAGCAGTTCTTC
TRBD1	TRBV30	TRBJ1-5	few	CAWSLPTGGGQPQHF	TGTGCCTGGAGTCTTCCGACAGGGGGAGGTCAGCCCCAGCATTTT
.	TRBV25-1	TRBJ1-2	few	CAAHAGDGYTF	TGTGCCGCGCACGCCGGGGATGGCTACACCTTC
TRBD2	TRBV5-1	TRBJ2-2	.	CASSLSGGGSGELFF	TGCGCCAGCAGCTTAAGCGGGGGCGGTTCCGGGGAGCTGTTTTTT
TRBD2	TRBV5-4	TRBJ2-5	.	CASSLAGEGGVTQYF	TGTGCCAGCAGCTTGGCCGGGGAGGGTGGAGTGACCCAGTACTTC
.	TRBV4-1	TRBJ2-5	.	CASSQDARLIVRQETQYF	TGCGCCAGCAGCCAAGATGCACGGTTGATCGTACGCCAAGAGACCCAGTACTTC
.	TRBV27	TRBJ2-2	.	CASTLGGYPGELFF	TGTGCCAGCACATTAGGAGGGTATCCCGGGGAGCTGTTTTTT
.	TRBV5-4	TRBJ2-7	once	CASSTPGLAEQYF	TGTGCCAGCAGCACCCCAGGCCTGGCCGAGCAGTACTTC
.	TRBV27	TRBJ1-2	.	CASSSGTRKTF	TGTGCCAGCAGTTCCGGGACAAGAAAAACCTTC
TRBD2	TRBV2	TRBJ2-3	.	CASSASGGGRDTQYF	TGTGCCAGCAGTGCGAGCGGGGGAGGGAGAGATACGCAGTATTTT
.	TRBV28	TRBJ1-4	once	CASLTGLGEKLFF	TGTGCCAGCCTTACAGGGTTGGGAGAAAAACTGTTTTTT
.	TRBV9	TRBJ1-2	.	CASSPHVGRGTSYGYTF	TGTGCCAGCAGCCCCCATGTAGGCAGGGGTACCTCCTATGGCTACACCTTC